Presented here are 8 T cell receptor beta chains from one specimen sequenced in a study of T-cell memory formation after mild COVID-19. TCRdb reprocessed the 5' RACE reads via MiXCR and lists one record per CDR3 protein. The sample lists around 200,000 distinct CDR3 sequences; roughly 17% were seen once. Specimen: PBMCs or a T cell subset sorted from them (not recorded which). These TCRs come from an adult woman who had mild COVID-19 (a few samples of this study predate the infection). Cell type and time point are not known.

This clonotype was detected many times. The CDR3 DNA sequence: TGTGCCAGCTCACCTGTAGCGAACACCGGGGAGCTGTTTTTT. Translated, it gives CASSPVANTGELFF. The V call is TRBV18, the J call TRBJ2-2, with D uncertain. V shed 3 bases and J shed 0 bases, with 5 bases lying between them. The CDR3 is 14 residues long. Germline CDR1 KGHSH, CDR2 LQKENI.

The DNA of the CDR3 is TGTGCCAGCAGCTCCCGACTAGCGGGGGGGCAAGAGACCCAGTACTTC. Residues: CASSSRLAGGQETQYF. This sequence joins TRBV14 and TRBJ2-5, with TRBD2 matching 14 bases. V shed 5 bases and J 2 bases; nucleotides not matched to a gene: 4. Germline lookup yields CDR1 SGHDN and CDR2 FVKESK. The CDR3 is made up of 16 amino acids.

This sequence joins TRBV7-9 and TRBJ1-2, with D hard to call. The germline V gene has CDR1 SEHNR and CDR2 FQNEAQ (reference sequence). The CDR3 totals 13 residues. V shed 1 base and J shed 7 bases, with 10 bases lying between them. The CDR3 loop reads CASSLGARGGYTF. The CDR3 DNA sequence: TGTGCCAGCAGCTTAGGGGCAAGAGGTGGCTACACCTTC. Variable domain in full (rest from reference TRBV7-9 and TRBJ1-2): DTGVSQNPRHKITKRGQNVTFRCDPISEHNRLYWYRQTLGQGPEFLTYFQNEAQLEKSRLLSDRFSAERPKGSFSTLEIQRTEQGDSAMYLCASSLGARGGYTFGSGTRLTVV.

This rearrangement joins TRBV5-1 to TRBJ2-6, with a possible D match to TRBD1 (7 bases). The germline CDR1 and CDR2 sequences are SGHRS and YFSETQ. The V end was cut by 0 bases, the J end by 2 bases, with 12 bases between. This CDR3 contains 17 residues. CDR3 region: CASSLDPRGAGANVLTF. The DNA of the CDR3 is TGCGCCAGCAGCTTGGATCCCAGGGGGGCTGGGGCCAACGTCCTGACTTTC.

V usage is TRBV24-1 and J usage is TRBJ2-3; D might be TRBD2 (6 bases). The germline gives CDR1 KGHDR, CDR2 SFDVKD. V was clipped by 3 bases and J by 5 bases, with 14 bases between them. The CDR3 contains 15 residues. CDR3: CATSDRGETRDTQYF. Here the CDR3 DNA reads TGTGCCACCAGTGATAGGGGAGAGACTAGAGATACGCAGTATTTT.

V gene TRBV21-1 combines with J gene TRBJ2-7; the table's D call TRBD1 went unverified against the DNA. TRBV21-1 is described as a pseudogene. The CDR3 covers 15 residues. The CDR3 loop is CASSKGRGQNYEQYF. CDR3 DNA: TGTGCCAGCAGCAAAGGGCGGGGGCAGAACTACGAGCAGTACTTC.

J is TRBJ2-7 and V is TRBV20-1, with D perhaps matching TRBD1 (5 bases). The V end was cut by 6 bases, the J end by 2 bases, with 11 bases between. This CDR3 is built from 12 residues. The germline gives CDR1 DFQATT, CDR2 SNEGSKA (reference sequence). CDR3: CSAVRATYEQYF. The DNA of the CDR3 is TGCAGTGCAGTCAGGGCTACCTACGAGCAGTACTTC.

The chain has TRBV20-1 and TRBJ1-5; 8 nucleotides match TRBD1. Germline V gives CDR1 DFQATT, CDR2 SNEGSKA (reference sequence). V gave up 6 bases and J gave up 5 bases; unmatched junction bases: 12. CDR3 length: 15 residues. In nucleotides, the CDR3 is TGCAGTGCAACCAGGACAGGGAACATGCATCAGCCCCAGCATTTT. It yields the protein CSATRTGNMHQPQHF.